This T cell receptor beta chain was retrieved from a study of cytomegalovirus exposure and HLA in healthy donors. The V segment lost 4 bases and the J segment 4 bases; nucleotides outside the gene matches: 9. The CDR3 sequence is 15 residues long. The V gene's germline CDR1 is LNHNV and CDR2 YYDKDF (reference sequence). Regarding the study as a whole: There were several of the most significant clusters that appeared linked to common viral pathogens in a later analysis. The authors considered a cluster of highly shared sequence variants likely to be a sequencing artifact. CMV serostatus was the sole immune exposure information available. In a later analysis, across HLA loci, associated TCR counts were highest for DRB1, lowest for HLA-C.

Details on this clone: Its specificity is unknown.

Primers included in the PCR were 60 Vbeta and 13 Jbeta primers. Generated by immunoSEQ multiplex PCR, the TCRdb table keeps only in-frame clones and is missing some. The sample carries 100,000 or so clones, approximately 80% recorded once. This clonotype originated in a man aged 30-40 years in good health and CMV-seronegative. Sequenced sample: PBMCs. The V gene is TRBV15, the J gene TRBJ2-7; 8 bases align to TRBD1. This chain's CDR3 is CATSTGSGQVYEQYF. For the CDR3, the DNA is TGTGCCACCAGCACGGGTTCGGGACAGGTATACGAGCAGTACTTC. Full variable domain (rest looked up from reference TRBV15 and TRBJ2-7): DAMVIQNPRYQVTQFGKPVTLSCSQTLNHNVMYWYQQKSSQAPKLLFHYYDKDFNNEADTPDNFQSRRPNTSFCFLDIRSPGLGDTAMYLCATSTGSGQVYEQYFGPGTRLTVT.